The 18 T cell receptor beta chains listed next were all sequenced from one sample in a study of blood T cell repertoires in COVID-19. Assay used: immunoSEQ multiplex PCR; TCRdb lists only in-frame clones, some missing. The table records approximately 160,000 clones, 85% to 95% of them present only once. Sequenced input: peripheral blood. These receptor sequences come from a man aged 50-59 years with acute or convalescent COVID-19.

This rearrangement joins TRBV5-5 to TRBJ2-3; 11 bases align to TRBD2. Germline V gene sequence: CDR1 SGHKS, CDR2 YYEKEE (reference sequence). CDR3 size: 18 residues. V lost 1 base to trimming and J lost 5 bases; unmatched junction nucleotides: 12. CDR3 sequence: CASSLYSGGASSLDTQYF. The CDR3 DNA follows: TGTGCCAGCAGCTTGTATAGCGGGGGGGCCTCTAGTTTAGATACGCAGTATTTT. Supplemented by reference TRBV5-5 and TRBJ2-3, the full variable domain reads DAGVTQSPTHLIKTRGQQVTLRCSPISGHKSVSWYQQVLGQGPQFIFQYYEKEERGRGNFPDRFSARQFPNYSSELNVNALLLGDSALYLCASSLYSGGASSLDTQYFGPGTRLTVL.

The table lists this clone with a few counts. The chain carries TRBV3-1 (or the pseudogene TRBV3-2) and TRBJ1-6, with TRBD1 as a possible D gene (5 bases). V lost 0 bases, J lost 8 bases, and 14 bases lay in between. Germline-derived CDR1 and CDR2 are LGHDT and YNNKEL (reference sequence). The CDR3 totals 16 residues. CDR3 protein: CASSQDRGGLYSPLHF. The DNA of the CDR3 is TGTGCCAGCAGCCAAGACCGTGGGGGGTTATATTCACCCCTCCACTTT.

The V and J genes are TRBV7-2 and TRBJ2-3, with 7 bases fitting TRBD1. The J segment lost 2 bases and the V segment lost 2 bases, leaving 4 bases of the junction unmatched. The CDR3 is made up of 15 amino acids. Germline values: CDR1 SGHTA, CDR2 FQGNSA. The CDR3 nucleotides are TGTGCCAGCAGCTTAAGACAGGGCATCACAGATACGCAGTATTTT. Amino acids: CASSLRQGITDTQYF.

This clone was seen more than once but under ten times. The chain combines TRBV20-1 with TRBJ2-6; 11 bases line up with TRBD2. Germline lookup yields CDR1 DFQATT and CDR2 SNEGSKA (reference sequence). The CDR3 contains 18 residues. V shed 3 bases and J 1 base; nucleotides not matched to a gene: 8. This CDR3 is CSASEGSGGASGANVLTF. CDR3 in DNA: TGCAGTGCTAGTGAGGGTAGCGGGGGGGCTTCTGGGGCCAACGTCCTGACTTTC.

This chain uses TRBV7-2 with TRBJ2-7, with 14 nucleotides matching TRBD2. J gave up 2 bases and V 3 bases, and 6 bases lay outside the gene matches. The CDR3 runs to 17 residues. The germline V gene encodes CDR1 SGHTA and CDR2 FQGNSA. CDR3 bases: TGTGCCAGCAGCTTTGGGACTAGCGGGAGATTCGCCTACGAGCAGTACTTC. Amino acids: CASSFGTSGRFAYEQYF. Complete variable domain (other parts from reference TRBV7-2 and TRBJ2-7): GAGVSQSPSNKVTEKGKDVELRCDPISGHTALYWYRQSLGQGLEFLIYFQGNSAPDKSGLPSDRFSAERTGGSVSTLTIQRTQQEDSAVYLCASSFGTSGRFAYEQYFGPGTRLTVT.

This rearrangement joins TRBV15 to TRBJ1-2; the D gene is possibly TRBD1 (5 bases). This CDR3 spans 14 amino acids. CDR1 is LNHNV and CDR2 is YYDKDF in the germline V gene (reference sequence). V gave up 0 bases and J gave up 7 bases, with 12 bases separating them. The CDR3 bases are TGTGCCACCAGCAGAGATTCGGGGAGGGGTGGCTACACCTTC. This codes for CATSRDSGRGGYTF.

This chain connects TRBV27 to TRBJ2-7; 7 bases map to TRBD2. CDR1 is MNHEY and CDR2 is SMNVEV in the germline V gene (reference sequence). The CDR3 length is 18 residues. Germline trimming cut 10 bases from V and 2 bases from J; bases unmatched to any gene: 23. CDR3 protein: CATLGGREQVGGPYEQYV. For the CDR3, the DNA is TGTGCCACCCTCGGAGGCAGGGAGCAGGTGGGAGGGCCCTACGAGCAGTACGTC.

The J gene is TRBJ2-5, the V gene TRBV5-6; D call uncertain. V was trimmed by 4 bases and J by 3 bases, leaving 16 bases between them. Germline loops: CDR1 SGHDT, CDR2 YYEEEE. The CDR3 is made up of 15 amino acids. In nucleotides, the CDR3 is TGTGCCAGCAGCCTCCTGAGGCTACCTAAAGAGACCCAGTACTTC. Its translation: CASSLLRLPKETQYF.

The chain joins TRBV7-8 to TRBJ1-1, with 8 bases lining up with TRBD1. This CDR3 has 16 residues. Trimming cost V 1 base and J 6 bases; bases outside gene matches: 10. Germline CDR1 is SGHVS and CDR2 is FQNEAQ. The CDR3 loop is CASSLGGTRGRSEAFF. CDR3 DNA: TGTGCCAGCAGCTTAGGTGGGACCAGGGGGCGGTCTGAAGCTTTCTTT.

The V and J genes are TRBV6-2 or TRBV6-3 and TRBJ2-7, with 8 bases identical to TRBD1. The V gene's germline CDR1 is MNHEY and CDR2 SVGEGT. The CDR3 has 11 residues. V dropped 5 bases and J dropped 10; count of bases not matched to a gene: 4. The CDR3, as DNA: TGTGCCAGCAGTGCAGGGGGCCCCCAGTACGTC. This translates into CASSAGGPQYV.

The chain has TRBV28 and TRBJ2-5; 7 positions match TRBD1. Germline CDR1 reads MDHEN; CDR2 reads SYDVKM. V gave up 6 bases and J gave up 1 base; unmatched junction bases: 8. CDR3 length: 15 residues. The DNA of the CDR3 is TGTGCCAGCAGGTCCGGTGGACAGGCCCAAGAGACCCAGTACTTC. Its translation: CASRSGGQAQETQYF.

V is TRBV3-1 (or the pseudogene TRBV3-2) and J is TRBJ1-1, with D hard to call. From germline, CDR1 is LGHDT and CDR2 YNNKEL (reference sequence). Trimming removed 1 base at V and 2 bases at J, with 8 bases between. The CDR3 runs 14 residues. CDR3 in DNA: TGTGCCAGCAGCCAAGCGGGGAGAAACACTGAAGCTTTCTTT. Amino acids: CASSQAGRNTEAFF.

The rearrangement joins TRBV3-1 (or the pseudogene TRBV3-2) to TRBJ2-7; TRBD2 aligns across 8 bases. The germline V gene has CDR1 LGHDT and CDR2 YNNKEL (reference sequence). J lost 5 bases, V lost 8 bases, and 11 bases had no gene match. This CDR3 contains 14 residues. The CDR3 sequence is CASHRAGETHEQYF. DNA of the CDR3: TGTGCCAGCCACAGAGCGGGAGAGACCCACGAGCAGTACTTC.

The chain couples TRBV9 to TRBJ1-3; TRBD1 matches 7 bases. Losses at the gene ends were 3 bases for V and 4 bases for J; bases not matched to a gene: 7. CDR3 length equals 15 residues. The germline gives CDR1 SGDLS, CDR2 YYNGEE. CDR3 coding DNA: TGTGCCAGCAGCGCCCCGACAGGGTACGGAAACACCATATATTTT. It codes for CASSAPTGYGNTIYF.

The V call is TRBV6-5, the J call TRBJ1-1, with 7 nucleotides matching TRBD1. The CDR3 has 14 amino acids. V lost 7 bases, J lost 0 bases, and 5 bases stayed unmatched. The germline V gene encodes CDR1 MNHEY and CDR2 SVGAGI. The CDR3 reads CASKRTGMNTEAFF. The CDR3 coding sequence is TGTGCCAGCAAACGGACAGGCATGAACACTGAAGCTTTCTTT.

This chain uses TRBV19 with TRBJ2-1; 7 nucleotides line up with TRBD2. V shed 5 bases, J shed 10 bases, and the junction held 11 bases outside the gene matches. CDR3 length: 14 residues. CDR1 is LNHDA and CDR2 is SQIVND in the germline V gene (reference sequence). The CDR3 region is CASSPGLGGTEQFF. The CDR3, as DNA: TGTGCCAGTAGTCCCGGTTTGGGGGGGACGGAGCAGTTCTTC.

The chain recombines TRBV2 with TRBJ2-2, with TRBD2 identical over 8 bases. J lost 4 bases, V lost 4 bases, and 8 bases had no gene match. Germline-derived CDR1 and CDR2 are SNHLY and FYNNEI. The CDR3 is 16 amino acids. The CDR3 nucleotides read TGTGCCAGCAGTGGAACCGGGACTAGGGGCACCGGGGAGCTGTTTTTT. It translates to CASSGTGTRGTGELFF. Variable domain in full (rest from reference TRBV2 and TRBJ2-2): EPEVTQTPSHQVTQMGQEVILRCVPISNHLYFYWYRQILGQKVEFLVSFYNNEISEKSEIFDDQFSVERPDGSNFTLKIRSTKLEDSAMYFCASSGTGTRGTGELFFGEGSRLTVL.

In its sample, this clone was seen a few times. The CDR3 sequence: CASSLILAGVTQYF. DNA for the CDR3: TGTGCCAGCAGTTTGATACTAGCGGGGGTTACGCAGTATTTT. This chain joins TRBV28 and TRBJ2-3; 11 nucleotides agree with TRBD2. The V segment lost 3 bases and the J segment 8 bases; nucleotides outside the gene matches: 4. CDR3 length: 14 amino acids. Per germline, CDR1 MDHEN and CDR2 SYDVKM.